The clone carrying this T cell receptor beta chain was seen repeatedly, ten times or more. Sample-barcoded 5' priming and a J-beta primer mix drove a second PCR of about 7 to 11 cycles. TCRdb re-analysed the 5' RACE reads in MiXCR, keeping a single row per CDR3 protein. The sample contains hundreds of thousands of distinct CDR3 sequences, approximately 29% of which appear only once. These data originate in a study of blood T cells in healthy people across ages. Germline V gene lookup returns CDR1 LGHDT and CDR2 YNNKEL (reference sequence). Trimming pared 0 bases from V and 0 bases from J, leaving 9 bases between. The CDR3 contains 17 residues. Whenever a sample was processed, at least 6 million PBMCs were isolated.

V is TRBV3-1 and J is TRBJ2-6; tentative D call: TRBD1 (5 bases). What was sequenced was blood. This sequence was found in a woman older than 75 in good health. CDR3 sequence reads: CASSQDRALSGANVLTF. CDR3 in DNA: TGTGCCAGCAGCCAAGACAGGGCCCTCTCTGGGGCCAACGTCCTGACTTTC.